A single TCR beta chain is shown here with its context. Its antigen is still unknown. The data were taken from a study of identical twins. TCRdb redid the calling of the 5' RACE reads with MiXCR, one entry per CDR3 protein. The table has 300,000 to 400,000 distinct CDR3 sequences, about 12% seen once. The CDR3 consists of 16 residues. V lost 5 bases and J 1 base, leaving 17 bases between the germline ends. Germline values: CDR1 SEHNR, CDR2 FQNEAQ (reference sequence). Study results and limitations: Where out-of-frame alpha sequences were twin-shared, they showed excess low generation probability.

The sample was also reused in another study, on yellow fever vaccine responses in identical twins.

The clonotype originates from a woman aged 18-29 years in good health. The chain couples TRBV7-9 to TRBJ2-5; a possible D gene is TRBD1 (6 bases). Sequencing input: CD8+ T cells sorted from blood. For the CDR3, the DNA is TGTGCCAGCAGCCCCCCTGGGGGCCGACGCCAAGAGACCCAGTACTTC. Amino acids: CASSPPGGRRQETQYF.